This TCR beta chain was sequenced during a study of T cell changes during pregnancy in multiple sclerosis. TCRdb's table, derived via immunoSEQ multiplex PCR, lists solely in-frame clones and lacks some. The table has roughly 30,000 clones, over 75% seen once; the top ten hold around 7%. The CDR3 contains 16 residues. Deletions cut 3 bases from V and 4 bases from J, with 17 bases between. The V gene's germline CDR1 is SGHTA and CDR2 FQGTGA. The sequence was obtained from a female donor with multiple sclerosis, enrolled in a pregnancy study. Sequences were derived from CD8+ T cells from peripheral blood mononuclear cells, sampled after pregnancy. The chain uses TRBV7-3 and TRBJ2-3; weak D call: TRBD1 (6 bases). This CDR3 reads CASSLVSTGRADTQYF. The DNA of the CDR3 is TGTGCCAGCAGCTTGGTATCTACAGGGCGCGCAGATACGCAGTATTTT.